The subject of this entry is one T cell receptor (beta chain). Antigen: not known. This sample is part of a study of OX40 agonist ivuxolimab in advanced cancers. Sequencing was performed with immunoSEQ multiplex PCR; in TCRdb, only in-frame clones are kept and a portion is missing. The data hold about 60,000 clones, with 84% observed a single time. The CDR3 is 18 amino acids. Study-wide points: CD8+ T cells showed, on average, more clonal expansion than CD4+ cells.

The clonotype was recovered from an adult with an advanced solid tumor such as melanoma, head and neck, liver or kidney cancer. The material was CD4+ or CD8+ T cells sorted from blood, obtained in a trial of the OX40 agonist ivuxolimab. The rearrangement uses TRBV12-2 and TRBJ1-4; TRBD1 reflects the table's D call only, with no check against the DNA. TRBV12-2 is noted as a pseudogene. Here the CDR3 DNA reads TGTGCAAGTCGCTTAAGGGACAGACCCTCCCCCACTAATGAAAAACTGTTTTTT. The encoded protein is CASRLRDRPSPTNEKLFF.